This T cell receptor beta chain was retrieved from a study of cytomegalovirus exposure and HLA in healthy donors. The CDR3 spans 16 residues. Germline values: CDR1 SNHLY, CDR2 FYNNEI. V gave up 7 bases and J gave up 3 bases; unmatched junction bases: 10. In the PCR, 60 Vbeta and 13 Jbeta primers were used. The table came from immunoSEQ multiplex PCR; TCRdb's copy has only in-frame clones and leaves some out. The data contain about 130,000 clones, about 80% of them seen just once; the ten biggest clones take up more than 3%. Sequenced input: PBMCs. V usage is TRBV2 and J usage is TRBJ2-5; 11 nucleotides match TRBD2. This TCR was recovered from a male donor in good health and CMV-seronegative. The CDR3 sequence is CASTRGTSGWEETQYF. The CDR3 bases are TGTGCCAGCACTAGGGGGACTAGCGGCTGGGAAGAGACCCAGTACTTC.